This TCR beta chain was recovered during a study of metastatic and nonmetastatic thyroid tumors. Patients underwent thyroid surgery, and none had received any treatment before it. There are many counts of this clone. This same CDR3 is encoded by further DNA sequences in the sample. Using MiXCR, TCRdb reanalyzed the PCR reads. In the table there are about 59,000 clones, about 17% of which are singletons. The sequencing sample was made of blood. This TCR derives from a male donor with papillary thyroid cancer or a benign thyroid nodule (not recorded which). Some clones in this sample may be carry-over from other donors' samples.

The CDR3 DNA sequence: TGCAGTGCTTACGGACAGGGTTGGTTGTTGGGTAACTATGGCTACACCTTC. Residues: CSAYGQGWLLGNYGYTF. The gene calls are TRBV20-1 and TRBJ1-2; 8 positions agree with TRBD1. The CDR3 has 17 residues. Germline values: CDR1 DFQATT, CDR2 SNEGSKA (reference sequence). V was clipped by 5 bases and J by 1 base; unmatched bases: 15.